This T cell receptor (beta chain) was documented in a study of T-cell memory formation after mild COVID-19. Study-wide background: TCR clustering was largely donor specific. Study findings and constraints: Mostly located in CM and EM were contracting CD4+ clones, with contracting CD8+ clones located in EMRA. Contracting clones from day 15 to 85 had balanced CD4/CD8; later expanders favoured CD4+.

5'RACE with constant-segment primers built TCRalpha and TCRbeta cDNA libraries with UMIs. TCRdb reprocessed the 5' RACE reads with MiXCR, giving one entry per CDR3 protein. Of roughly 250,000 distinct CDR3 sequences in the sample, approximately 15% were seen once. With 6 bases removed from V and 7 bases from J, the gap between germline ends came to 15 bases. From germline, CDR1 is SNHLY and CDR2 FYNNEI. CDR3 length: 13 amino acids. Comment on this clonotype: As yet, its antigen is unknown.

This chain joins TRBV2 and TRBJ1-2, with D possibly matching TRBD1 (6 bases). Sequences were obtained from PBMCs or a T cell subset sorted from them (not recorded which). The sequence derives from a young man who had mild COVID-19 (a few samples of this study predate the infection). Cell type and time point are not known. CDR3 DNA sequence: TGTGCCAGCAGGATTATAGGGGGAAGTGGCTACACCTTC. Translating gives CASRIIGGSGYTF.